This TCR beta chain was recorded in a study of control samples from healthy donors and cancer patients. The CDR3 totals 12 residues. With 6 bases removed from V and 7 bases from J, the gap between germline ends came to 12 bases. Germline V gene data show CDR1 as MNHEY and CDR2 as SMNVEV (reference sequence). Some clones are missing from TCRdb's copy, which holds only in-frame ones; the method was immunoSEQ multiplex PCR. Of more than 95,000 clones in the sample, roughly 87% were seen once. The genes are TRBV27 and TRBJ2-5; D is uncertain. This TCR came from a man aged 18 to 35 in good health. Material for sequencing was blood. For the CDR3, the DNA is TGTGCCAGCAGCACACGAAAGGGGACCCAGTACTTC. It encodes CASSTRKGTQYF.